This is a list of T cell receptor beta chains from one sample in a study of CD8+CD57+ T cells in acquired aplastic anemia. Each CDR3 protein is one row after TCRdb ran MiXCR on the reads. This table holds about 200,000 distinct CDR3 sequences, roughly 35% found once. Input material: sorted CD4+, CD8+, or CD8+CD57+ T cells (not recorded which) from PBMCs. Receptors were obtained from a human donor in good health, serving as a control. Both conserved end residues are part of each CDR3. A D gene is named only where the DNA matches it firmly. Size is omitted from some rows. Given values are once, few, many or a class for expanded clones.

CDR3: CSLQGLGSYEQYF
DNA: TGCAGTTTACAGGGCCTCGGTTCCTACGAGCAGTACTTC
D: .
J: TRBJ2-7
V: TRBV20-1
size: many

CDR3: CASSQGNMNTEAFF
DNA: TGTGCCAGCAGCCAAGGCAACATGAACACTGAAGCTTTCTTT
D: .
J: TRBJ1-1
V: TRBV3-1
size: few

CDR3: CAISRAPGQANSPLHF
DNA: TGTGCCATCAGCCGAGCACCGGGACAGGCAAATTCACCCCTCCACTTT
D: TRBD1
J: TRBJ1-6
V: TRBV10-3
size: many

CDR3: CAISESQGRSNQPQHF
DNA: TGTGCCATCAGTGAGTCACAGGGGCGAAGCAATCAGCCCCAGCATTTT
D: TRBD1
J: TRBJ1-5
V: TRBV10-3
size: .

CDR3: CASSSNPRPLIYNEQFF
DNA: TGTGCCAGCAGCTCGAACCCCCGGCCCTTGATATACAATGAGCAGTTCTTC
D: .
J: TRBJ2-1
V: TRBV7-2
size: .

CDR3: CAWSLRTGGTNYGYTF
DNA: TGTGCCTGGAGTCTTCGAACAGGGGGCACAAATTATGGCTACACCTTC
D: TRBD1
J: TRBJ1-2
V: TRBV30
size: .

CDR3: CSARPGLNLIYEQYF
DNA: TGCAGTGCTAGACCAGGGCTGAACCTAATCTACGAGCAGTACTTC
D: .
J: TRBJ2-7
V: TRBV20-1
size: many

CDR3: CASSLQGARINIRYF
DNA: TGTGCCAGCAGCTTACAGGGGGCGCGAATAAACATTCGGTACTTC
D: TRBD1
J: TRBJ2-4
V: TRBV11-2
size: .

CDR3: CASRKTGSTEAFF
DNA: TGTGCCAGTAGGAAGACAGGGTCCACTGAAGCTTTCTTT
D: TRBD1
J: TRBJ1-1
V: TRBV19
size: .

CDR3: CASSSRTSGGETQYF
DNA: TGTGCCAGCAGCTCCCGGACTAGCGGGGGAGAGACCCAGTACTTC
D: TRBD2
J: TRBJ2-5
V: TRBV7-9
size: many

CDR3: CAGSLGVRVSIIYF
DNA: TGTGCCGGCAGCTTGGGGGTCAGGGTTTCCATCATATATTTT
D: .
J: TRBJ1-3
V: TRBV7-8
size: .

CDR3: CASRGQGPEKLFF
DNA: TGTGCCAGCAGAGGACAGGGCCCTGAAAAACTGTTTTTT
D: TRBD1
J: TRBJ1-4
V: TRBV7-2
size: many

CDR3: CASSLVGGEQFF
DNA: TGTGCCAGCAGCTTAGTGGGGGGTGAGCAGTTCTTC
D: .
J: TRBJ2-1
V: TRBV7-9
size: many

CDR3: CASSEIAGYNEQFF
DNA: TGTGCCAGCAGTGAAATTGCCGGCTACAATGAGCAGTTCTTC
D: .
J: TRBJ2-1
V: TRBV2
size: many

CDR3: CASSSMGLLGYGYTF
DNA: TGTGCCAGCAGCTCGATGGGCCTTCTAGGATATGGCTACACCTTC
D: .
J: TRBJ1-2
V: TRBV7-2
size: many

CDR3: CANLVSILGGYTF
DNA: TGTGCCAACCTAGTGTCGATCCTGGGGGGCTACACCTTC
D: .
J: TRBJ1-2
V: TRBV24-1
size: .

CDR3: CASSPSGLQRYQETQYF
DNA: TGTGCCAGCAGCCCAAGTGGACTGCAGAGGTACCAAGAGACCCAGTACTTC
D: .
J: TRBJ2-5
V: TRBV5-4
size: .

CDR3: CASSLRTSPLYNEQFF
DNA: TGTGCCAGCAGCCTCAGGACTAGCCCCCTTTACAATGAGCAGTTCTTC
D: TRBD2
J: TRBJ2-1
V: TRBV4-2
size: few

CDR3: CASSSTDPEAFF
DNA: TGTGCCAGCAGCTCGACAGACCCTGAAGCTTTCTTT
D: .
J: TRBJ1-1
V: TRBV7-9
size: many

CDR3: CATSDTTGGSYNEQFF
DNA: TGTGCCACCAGTGACACGACGGGAGGGAGCTACAATGAGCAGTTCTTT
D: TRBD2
J: TRBJ2-1
V: TRBV24-1
size: .